This paragraph covers one T cell receptor beta chain sequence. This sample was included in a study of blood T cell repertoires in COVID-19. The V gene's germline CDR1 is LNHNV and CDR2 YYDKDF (reference sequence). Trimming took off 1 base at V and 6 bases at J, with 9 bases between the two ends. The CDR3 length is 13 residues. Method: immunoSEQ multiplex PCR; TCRdb's copy keeps in-frame clones and lacks some. The sample has approximately 200,000 clones; around four fifths are singletons. V is TRBV15 and J is TRBJ1-2; no clear D. The sample comprised peripheral blood. This receptor was taken from a human donor with acute or convalescent COVID-19. The donor label of this sample is uncertain. The CDR3 DNA is TGTGCCACCAGCAGAGTAAGCGGTAATGGCTACACCTTC. It specifies CATSRVSGNGYTF.